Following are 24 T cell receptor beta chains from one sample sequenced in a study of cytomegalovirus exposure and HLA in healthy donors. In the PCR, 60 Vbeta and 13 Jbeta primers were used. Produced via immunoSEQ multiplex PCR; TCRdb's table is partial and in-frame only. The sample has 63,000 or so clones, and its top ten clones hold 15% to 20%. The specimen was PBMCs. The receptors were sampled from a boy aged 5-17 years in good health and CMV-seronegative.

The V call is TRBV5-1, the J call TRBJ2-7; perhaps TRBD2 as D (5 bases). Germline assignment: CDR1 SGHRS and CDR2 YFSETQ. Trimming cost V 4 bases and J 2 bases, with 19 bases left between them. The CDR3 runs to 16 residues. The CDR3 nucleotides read TGCGCCAGCAGCCCCATTAAGGTGGGAGTGCCCTACGAGCAGTACTTC. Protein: CASSPIKVGVPYEQYF.

This CDR3 is CASSQEPPRGRPISYEQYF. Here the CDR3 DNA reads TGTGCCAGCAGCCAAGAACCCCCGCGGGGCAGACCGATCTCCTACGAGCAGTACTTC. This chain links TRBV4-2 with TRBJ2-7; tentative D call: TRBD2 (6 bases). There are 19 residues in the CDR3. Germline lookup yields CDR1 LGHNA and CDR2 YNFKEQ. V gave up 0 bases and J gave up 0 bases, with 21 bases separating them.

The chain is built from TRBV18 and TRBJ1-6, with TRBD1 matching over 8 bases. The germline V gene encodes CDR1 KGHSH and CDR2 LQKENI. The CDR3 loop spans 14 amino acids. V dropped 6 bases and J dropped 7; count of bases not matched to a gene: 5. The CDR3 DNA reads TGTGCCAGCTCCCGGGACAGGACGAATTCACCCCTCCACTTT. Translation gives CASSRDRTNSPLHF.

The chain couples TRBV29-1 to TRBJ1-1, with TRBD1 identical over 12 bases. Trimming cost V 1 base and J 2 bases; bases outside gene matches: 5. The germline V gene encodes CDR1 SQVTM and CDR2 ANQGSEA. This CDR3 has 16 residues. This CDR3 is CSVEGGQGANNTEAFF. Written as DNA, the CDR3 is TGCAGCGTTGAAGGGGGACAGGGGGCAAATAACACTGAAGCTTTCTTT.

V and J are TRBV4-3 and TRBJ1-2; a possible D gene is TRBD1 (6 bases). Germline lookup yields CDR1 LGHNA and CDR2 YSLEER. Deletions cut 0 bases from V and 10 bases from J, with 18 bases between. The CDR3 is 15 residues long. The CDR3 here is CASSQDIRQASFYTF. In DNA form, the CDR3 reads TGCGCCAGCAGCCAAGATATACGACAGGCGTCCTTCTACACCTTC.

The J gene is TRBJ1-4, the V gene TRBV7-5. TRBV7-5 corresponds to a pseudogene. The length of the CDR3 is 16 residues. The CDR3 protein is CVRSLSGGADKLELFF. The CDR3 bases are TGTGTCAGAAGCTTATCCGGGGGGGCAGACAAGTTGGAACTGTTTTTT.

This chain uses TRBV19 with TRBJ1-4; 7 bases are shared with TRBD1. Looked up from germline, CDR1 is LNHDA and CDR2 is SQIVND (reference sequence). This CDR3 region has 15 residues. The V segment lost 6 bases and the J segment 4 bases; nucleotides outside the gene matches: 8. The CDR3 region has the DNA TGTGCCAGTAGCCGCGGGACAGCAAATAATGAAAAACTGTTTTTT. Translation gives CASSRGTANNEKLFF.

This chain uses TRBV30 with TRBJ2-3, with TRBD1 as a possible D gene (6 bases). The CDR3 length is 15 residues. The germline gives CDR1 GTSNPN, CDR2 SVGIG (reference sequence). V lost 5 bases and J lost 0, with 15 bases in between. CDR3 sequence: CAWSLLGASTDTQYF. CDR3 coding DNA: TGTGCCTGGTCGTTGTTGGGGGCGAGCACAGATACGCAGTATTTT.

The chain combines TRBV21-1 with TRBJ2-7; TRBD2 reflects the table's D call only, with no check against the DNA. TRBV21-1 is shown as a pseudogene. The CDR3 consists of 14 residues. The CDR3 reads CASSSRDCAYEQYF. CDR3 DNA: TGTGCCAGCAGCAGCCGGGACTGCGCCTACGAGCAGTACTTC.

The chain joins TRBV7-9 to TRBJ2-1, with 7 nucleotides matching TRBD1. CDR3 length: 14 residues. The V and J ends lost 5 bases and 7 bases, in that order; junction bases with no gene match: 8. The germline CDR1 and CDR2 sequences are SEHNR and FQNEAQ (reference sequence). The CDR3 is CASSPTGFVNEQFF. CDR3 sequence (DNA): TGTGCCAGCAGCCCGACAGGGTTTGTGAATGAGCAGTTCTTC.

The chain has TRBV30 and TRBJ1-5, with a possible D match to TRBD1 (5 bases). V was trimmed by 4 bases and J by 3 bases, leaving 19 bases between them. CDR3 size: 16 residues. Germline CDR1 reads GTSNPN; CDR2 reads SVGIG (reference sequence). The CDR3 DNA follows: TGTGCCTGGACCTCGTCCGGGGGGTCGGACAATCAGCCCCAGCATTTT. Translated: CAWTSSGGSDNQPQHF.

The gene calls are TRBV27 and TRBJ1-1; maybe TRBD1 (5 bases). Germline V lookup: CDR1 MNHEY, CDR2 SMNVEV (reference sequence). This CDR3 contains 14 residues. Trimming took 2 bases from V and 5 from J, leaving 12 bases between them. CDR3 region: CASSLRGWDTEAFF. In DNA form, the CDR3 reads TGTGCCAGCAGTTTAAGGGGTTGGGATACTGAAGCTTTCTTT.

CDR3: CASSSLGVGGQYF. The CDR3 DNA is TGTGCCAGCAGCTCATTGGGCGTCGGAGGGCAGTACTTC. The chain couples TRBV11-2 to TRBJ2-7; D is possibly TRBD2 (5 bases). V was clipped by 4 bases and J by 9 bases, with 16 bases between them. The CDR3 length is 13 residues. Germline CDR1 is SGHAT and CDR2 is FQNNGV.

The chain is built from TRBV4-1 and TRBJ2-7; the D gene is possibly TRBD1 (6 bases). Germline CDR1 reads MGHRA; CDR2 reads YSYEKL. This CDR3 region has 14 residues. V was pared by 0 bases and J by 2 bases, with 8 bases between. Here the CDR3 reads CASSQEDSAYEQYF. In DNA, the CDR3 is TGCGCCAGCAGCCAAGAGGACAGCGCCTACGAGCAGTACTTC.

CDR3 residues: CASSLTGTDSSEAFF. In DNA, the CDR3 is TGTGCCAGCAGCCTAACCGGGACAGATTCATCGGAAGCTTTCTTT. The V call is TRBV7-8, the J call TRBJ1-1; TRBD1 matches 7 bases. V shed 5 bases, J shed 8 bases, and the junction held 14 bases outside the gene matches. CDR1 SGHVS and CDR2 FQNEAQ come from the germline V gene. This CDR3 has 15 residues. The full variable domain, its missing parts supplied by reference TRBV7-8 and TRBJ1-1, is GAGVSQSPRYKVAKRGQDVALRCDPISGHVSLFWYQQALGQGPEFLTYFQNEAQLDKSGLPSDRFFAERPEGSVSTLKIQRTQQEDSAVYLCASSLTGTDSSEAFFGQGTRLTVV.

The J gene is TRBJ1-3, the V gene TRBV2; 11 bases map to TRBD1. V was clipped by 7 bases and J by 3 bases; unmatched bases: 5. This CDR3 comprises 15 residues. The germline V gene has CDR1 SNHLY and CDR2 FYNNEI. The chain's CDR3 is CASTWDRGSGNTIYF. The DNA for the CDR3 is TGTGCCAGCACCTGGGACAGGGGGAGTGGAAACACCATATATTTT.

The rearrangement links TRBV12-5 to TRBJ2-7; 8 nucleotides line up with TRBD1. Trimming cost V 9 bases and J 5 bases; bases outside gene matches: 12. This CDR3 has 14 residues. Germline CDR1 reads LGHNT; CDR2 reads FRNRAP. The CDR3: CASRPDRGFNEQYF. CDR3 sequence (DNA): TGTGCTAGCCGACCTGACAGGGGTTTTAACGAGCAGTACTTC.

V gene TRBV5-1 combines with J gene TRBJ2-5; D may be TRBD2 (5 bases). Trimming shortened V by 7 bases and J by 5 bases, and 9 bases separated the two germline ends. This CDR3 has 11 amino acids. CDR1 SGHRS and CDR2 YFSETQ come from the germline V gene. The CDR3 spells CASLGDETQYF. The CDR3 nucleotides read TGCGCCAGCCTCGGGGATGAGACCCAGTACTTC.

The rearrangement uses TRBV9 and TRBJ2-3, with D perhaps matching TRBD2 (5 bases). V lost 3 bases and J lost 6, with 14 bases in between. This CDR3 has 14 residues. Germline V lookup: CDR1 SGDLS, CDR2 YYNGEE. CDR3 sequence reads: CASSATTSTDTQYF. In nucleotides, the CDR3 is TGTGCCAGCAGCGCGACCACTAGTACCGATACGCAGTATTTT.

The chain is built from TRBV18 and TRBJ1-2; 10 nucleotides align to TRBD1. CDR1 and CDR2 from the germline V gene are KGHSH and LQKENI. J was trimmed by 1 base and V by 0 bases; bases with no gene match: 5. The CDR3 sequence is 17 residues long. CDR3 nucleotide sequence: TGTGCCAGCTCACCACCCCCGGGACAGGGGATTAACTATGGCTACACCTTC. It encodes CASSPPPGQGINYGYTF.

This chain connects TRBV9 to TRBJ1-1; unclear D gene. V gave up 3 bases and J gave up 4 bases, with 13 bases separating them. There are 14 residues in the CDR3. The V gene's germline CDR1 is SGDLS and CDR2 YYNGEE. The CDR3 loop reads CASSAARAGTEAFF. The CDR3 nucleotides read TGTGCCAGCAGCGCCGCACGGGCGGGCACTGAAGCTTTCTTT.

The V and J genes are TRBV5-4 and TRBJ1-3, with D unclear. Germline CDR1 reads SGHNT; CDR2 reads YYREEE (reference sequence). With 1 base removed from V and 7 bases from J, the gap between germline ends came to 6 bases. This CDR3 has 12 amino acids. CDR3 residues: CASSLNLNTIYF. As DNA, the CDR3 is TGTGCCAGCAGCTTGAACTTGAACACCATATATTTT.

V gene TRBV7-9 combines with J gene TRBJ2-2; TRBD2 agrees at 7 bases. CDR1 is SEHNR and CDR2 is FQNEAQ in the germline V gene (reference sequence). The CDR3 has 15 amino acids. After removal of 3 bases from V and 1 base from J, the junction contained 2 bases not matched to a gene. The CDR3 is CASSFGGGNTGELFF. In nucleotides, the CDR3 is TGTGCCAGCAGCTTTGGGGGGGGGAACACCGGGGAGCTGTTTTTT.

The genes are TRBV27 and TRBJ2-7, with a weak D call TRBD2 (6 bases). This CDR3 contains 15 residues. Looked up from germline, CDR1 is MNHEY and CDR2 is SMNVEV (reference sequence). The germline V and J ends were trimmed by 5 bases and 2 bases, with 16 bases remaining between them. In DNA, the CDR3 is TGTGCCAGCAGTCCTCCCCCCGGGACTGCCTACGAGCAGTACTTC. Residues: CASSPPPGTAYEQYF.